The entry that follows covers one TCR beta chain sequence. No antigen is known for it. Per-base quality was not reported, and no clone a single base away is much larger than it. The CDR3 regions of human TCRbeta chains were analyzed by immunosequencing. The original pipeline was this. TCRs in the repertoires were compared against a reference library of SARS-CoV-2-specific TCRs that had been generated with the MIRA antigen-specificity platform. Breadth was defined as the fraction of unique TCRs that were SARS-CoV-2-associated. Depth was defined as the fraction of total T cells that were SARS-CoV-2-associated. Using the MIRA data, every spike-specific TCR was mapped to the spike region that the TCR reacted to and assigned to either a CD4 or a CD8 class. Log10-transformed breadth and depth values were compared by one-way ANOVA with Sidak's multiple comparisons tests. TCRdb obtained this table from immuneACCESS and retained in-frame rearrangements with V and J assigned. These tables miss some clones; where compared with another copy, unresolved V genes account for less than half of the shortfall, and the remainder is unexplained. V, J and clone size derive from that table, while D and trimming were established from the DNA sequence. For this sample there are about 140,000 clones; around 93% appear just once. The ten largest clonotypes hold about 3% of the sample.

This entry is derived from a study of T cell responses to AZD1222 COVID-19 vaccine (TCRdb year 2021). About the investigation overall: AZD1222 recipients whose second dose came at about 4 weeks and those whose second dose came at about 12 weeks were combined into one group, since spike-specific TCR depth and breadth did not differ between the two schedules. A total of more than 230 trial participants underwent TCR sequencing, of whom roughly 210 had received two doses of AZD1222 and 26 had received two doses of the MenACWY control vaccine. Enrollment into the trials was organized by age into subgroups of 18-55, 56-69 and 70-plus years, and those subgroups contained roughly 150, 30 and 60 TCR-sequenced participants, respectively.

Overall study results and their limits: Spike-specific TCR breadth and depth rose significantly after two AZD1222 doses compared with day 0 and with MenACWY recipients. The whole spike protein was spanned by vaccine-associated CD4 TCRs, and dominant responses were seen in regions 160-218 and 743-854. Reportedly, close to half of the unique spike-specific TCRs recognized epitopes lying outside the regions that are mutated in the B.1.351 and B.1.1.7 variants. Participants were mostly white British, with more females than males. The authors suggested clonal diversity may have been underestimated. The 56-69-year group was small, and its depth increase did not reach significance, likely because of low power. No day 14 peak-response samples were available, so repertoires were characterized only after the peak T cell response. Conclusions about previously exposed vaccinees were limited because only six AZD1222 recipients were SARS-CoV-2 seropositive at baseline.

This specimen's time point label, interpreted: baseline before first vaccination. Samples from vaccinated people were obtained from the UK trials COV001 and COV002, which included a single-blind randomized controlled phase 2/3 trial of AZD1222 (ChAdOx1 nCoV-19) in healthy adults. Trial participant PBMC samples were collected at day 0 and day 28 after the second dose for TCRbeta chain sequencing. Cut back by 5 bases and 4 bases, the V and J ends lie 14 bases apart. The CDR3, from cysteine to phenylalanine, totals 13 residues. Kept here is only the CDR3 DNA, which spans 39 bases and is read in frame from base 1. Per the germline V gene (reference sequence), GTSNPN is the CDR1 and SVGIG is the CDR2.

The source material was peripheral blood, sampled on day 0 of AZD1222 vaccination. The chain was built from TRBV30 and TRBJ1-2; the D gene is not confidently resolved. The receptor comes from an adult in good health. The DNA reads TGTGCCTGGGGTGATAGCAACGTCTATGGCTACACCTTC. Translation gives CAWGDSNVYGYTF.